Listed here are 5 T cell receptor beta chains from one sample, sequenced in a study of blood T cell repertoires in COVID-19. Repertoires were generated with immunoSEQ multiplex PCR, while TCRdb's copy carries only in-frame clones and drops some. The sample contains some 260,000 clones, around four fifths of which appear only once. The sequencing sample was made of PBMCs or T cells enriched from blood (not recorded which). These receptor sequences come from a man aged 30 to 39 with acute COVID-19.

The chain links TRBV4-1 to TRBJ2-7; no clear D. This CDR3 has 13 residues. V was pared by 4 bases and J by 3 bases, with 10 bases between. Per the germline V gene, CDR1 is MGHRA and CDR2 is YSYEKL. CDR3: CASSRSPGYEQYV. DNA of the CDR3: TGCGCCAGCAGCCGAAGTCCGGGCTACGAGCAGTACGTC.

J is TRBJ2-2 and V is TRBV11-3; 7 bases line up with TRBD2. The junction had 15 bases not matched to a gene; V was cut back by 4 bases and J by 7 bases. The length of the CDR3 is 17 residues. Per germline, CDR1 SGHNT and CDR2 YENEEA. CDR3 coding DNA: TGTGCCAGCAGCTCCCAAGCCGGGCCCTTAGCGGGCGGGGAGCTGTTTTTT. Translation gives CASSSQAGPLAGGELFF. The entire variable domain, with the rest obtained from reference TRBV11-3 and TRBJ2-2, is as follows: EAGVVQSPRYKIIEKKQPVAFWCNPISGHNTLYWYLQNLGQGPELLIRYENEEAVDDSQLPKDRFSAERLKGVDSTLKIQPAELGDSAVYLCASSSQAGPLAGGELFFGEGSRLTVL.

The J gene is TRBJ1-2, the V gene TRBV30, with D perhaps TRBD1 (6 bases). V was clipped by 1 base and J by 8 bases, with 17 bases between them. The germline V gene encodes CDR1 GTSNPN and CDR2 SVGIG (reference sequence). This CDR3 comprises 14 residues. CDR3 coding DNA: TGTGCCTGGAGTGGGGGACATGCTGGGGAGGGCTACACCTTC. Protein product: CAWSGGHAGEGYTF.

The chain has TRBV5-5 and TRBJ1-6, with 8 bases that match TRBD1. The germline V gene encodes CDR1 SGHKS and CDR2 YYEKEE (reference sequence). V gave up 4 bases and J gave up 5 bases; unmatched junction bases: 2. This CDR3 is built from 14 residues. CDR3 sequence: CASSLTGDNSPLHF. In DNA, the CDR3 is TGTGCCAGCAGCCTGACAGGGGATAATTCACCCCTCCACTTT.

CDR3 protein: CASSQGQARSEQFF. In nucleotides, the CDR3 is TGCGCCAGCAGCCAAGGACAGGCGAGAAGTGAGCAGTTCTTC. The chain combines TRBV4-1 with TRBJ2-1; D is possibly TRBD1 (6 bases). The length of the CDR3 is 14 residues. The germline V gene encodes CDR1 MGHRA and CDR2 YSYEKL. Trimming pared 1 base from V and 9 bases from J, leaving 13 bases between.